The T cell receptor (beta chain) under discussion was sequenced for a study of cytomegalovirus exposure and HLA in healthy donors. For the study at large: Genotyping of some 390 donors showed that about 79% belonged to the Caucasian-associated ancestry cluster. Whole-study results and caveats: Specific recognition of CMV antigens was confirmed in vitro for a few chains (all CMV-associated).

13 Jbeta primers and 60 Vbeta primers were used for the PCR. The repertoire was sequenced with immunoSEQ multiplex PCR; TCRdb's copy has only in-frame clones and lacks some. The sample records some 150,000 clones, more than 75% being singletons. Trimming left V 5 bases short and J 1 base short, with 17 bases between. Germline V gives CDR1 SGHVS, CDR2 FQNEAQ. This CDR3 contains 16 residues. Remarks on this clone: The target antigen is unknown.

The rearrangement links TRBV7-8 to TRBJ1-2; D ambiguous. The clonotype originates from a woman aged 25 to 39 in good health and CMV-seronegative. Sequencing was carried out using PBMCs. The CDR3 here is CASSPTPLPINYGYTF. The CDR3 region has the DNA TGTGCCAGCAGCCCGACACCGCTCCCGATTAACTATGGCTACACCTTC. The variable domain in full, completed from reference TRBV7-8 and TRBJ1-2, reads GAGVSQSPRYKVAKRGQDVALRCDPISGHVSLFWYQQALGQGPEFLTYFQNEAQLDKSGLPSDRFFAERPEGSVSTLKIQRTQQEDSAVYLCASSPTPLPINYGYTFGSGTRLTVV.